These 25 T cell receptor beta chains share one sample of origin, sequenced in a study of blood T cell repertoires in COVID-19 (dated by TCRdb to the early 2020s). The library came from the immunoSEQ multiplex PCR assay. TCRdb holds this immuneACCESS table with in-frame rearrangements only. Some clones are missing; in checked studies, unresolved V genes explain under half, and the rest has no known cause. A total of 150,000 to 250,000 clones appear in this sample, roughly nine tenths of them only once. Around 2.4% of the sample rests with the top ten. Sequences were obtained from PBMCs or T cells enriched from blood (not recorded which). These receptors all stem from a woman under 40 who had recovered from COVID-19.

J is TRBJ2-4 and V is TRBV11-3; D is possibly TRBD2 (6 bases). Trimming stripped 5 bases from V and 9 bases from J, with 14 bases between. From germline, CDR1 is SGHNT and CDR2 YENEEA. The CDR3 consists of 13 residues. CDR3: CASSLIAATIQYF. CDR3 bases: TGTGCCAGCAGCCTTATAGCGGCCACCATTCAGTACTTC.

Here the CDR3 reads CASSYSGTVNTEAFF. In DNA form, the CDR3 reads TGTGCCAGCAGTTACTCCGGGACTGTGAACACTGAAGCTTTCTTT. The chain combines TRBV6-5 with TRBJ1-1, with a tentative D call TRBD1 (5 bases). This CDR3 comprises 15 residues. The V gene lost 0 bases and the J gene lost 0 bases, with 8 bases spanning the gap. Germline V gene data show CDR1 as MNHEY and CDR2 as SVGAGI.

The rearrangement links TRBV6-6 to TRBJ1-1, with TRBD1 as a possible D gene (5 bases). V lost 2 bases and J lost 5, with 12 bases in between. The CDR3 length is 14 residues. Germline V gene lookup returns CDR1 MNHNY and CDR2 SVGAGI (reference sequence). The DNA for the CDR3 is TGTGCCAGCAGTTACGGGGGACTTCGGACTGAAGCTTTCTTT. This sequence encodes CASSYGGLRTEAFF.

J is TRBJ1-6 and V is TRBV2, with D hard to call. The germline gives CDR1 SNHLY, CDR2 FYNNEI. CDR3 length: 15 amino acids. The ends were cut back, 4 bases at V and 3 bases at J, with 10 bases in the middle. The CDR3 here is CASSVSSNYNSPLHF. The CDR3 DNA reads TGTGCCAGCAGTGTTAGCAGTAACTATAATTCACCCCTCCACTTT.

This chain uses TRBV24-1 with TRBJ2-7; a weak D match, TRBD1 (7 bases). The V gene's germline CDR1 is KGHDR and CDR2 SFDVKD. The CDR3 covers 11 residues. V lost 7 bases, J lost 6 bases, and 9 bases lay in between. The CDR3 nucleotides read TGTGCCACCAGCCAGGGGGGCGAGCAGTACTTC. It yields the protein CATSQGGEQYF.

V is TRBV4-1 and J is TRBJ2-7; tentatively, D is TRBD1 (8 bases). Trimming shortened V by 0 bases and J by 4 bases, and 13 bases separated the two germline ends. The germline gives CDR1 MGHRA, CDR2 YSYEKL. The CDR3 loop spans 15 amino acids. In DNA, the CDR3 is TGCGCCAGCAGCCAAGAGAACAGGGGGGGTTACGAGCAGTACTTC. It translates to CASSQENRGGYEQYF.

This chain links TRBV6-2 or TRBV6-3 with TRBJ2-7; 7 bases are a match to TRBD1. Trimming cost V 2 bases and J 2 bases; bases outside gene matches: 9. Looked up from germline, CDR1 is MNHEY and CDR2 is SVGEGT. The CDR3 has 16 amino acids. The CDR3 spells CASSYPQGIPPYEQYF. The CDR3 region has the DNA TGTGCCAGCAGTTACCCACAGGGGATCCCACCCTACGAGCAGTACTTC.

The rearrangement links TRBV2 to TRBJ1-1; D perhaps matches TRBD1 (6 bases). With 5 bases removed from V and 1 base from J, the gap between germline ends came to 14 bases. The CDR3 extends over 15 amino acids. CDR1 is SNHLY, CDR2 FYNNEI, per germline. CDR3 loop: CASSLSTGGNTEAFF. The CDR3 DNA reads TGTGCCAGCAGTTTATCGACAGGCGGGAACACTGAAGCTTTCTTT.

This chain uses TRBV28 with TRBJ2-1; D might be TRBD1 (6 bases). Germline assignment: CDR1 MDHEN and CDR2 SYDVKM. Trimming took 3 bases from V and 5 from J, leaving 14 bases between them. This CDR3 contains 15 residues. CDR3 in amino acids: CASSFSSDRDNEQFF. The CDR3 coding sequence is TGTGCCAGCAGTTTCTCCTCGGACAGAGACAATGAGCAGTTCTTC.

The CDR3 region has the DNA TGTGCCAGTAGTATCATTGAAACCACGAGTAAAAATCAGCCCCAGCATTTT. It yields the protein CASSIIETTSKNQPQHF. V usage is TRBV19 and J usage is TRBJ1-5; no firm D call. V dropped 3 bases and J dropped 4 bases, with 19 bases sitting between them. CDR1 and CDR2 (germline): LNHDA, SQIVND (reference sequence). The CDR3 runs to 17 residues.

The CDR3 sequence: CASRDPGTSGQETQYF. The CDR3 DNA is TGTGCCAGCAGGGACCCCGGGACTAGCGGGCAAGAGACCCAGTACTTC. The genes are TRBV5-4 and TRBJ2-5; TRBD2 matches 12 bases. Germline loops: CDR1 SGHNT, CDR2 YYREEE (reference sequence). J was trimmed by 2 bases and V by 5 bases; bases with no gene match: 7. This CDR3 is 16 amino acids long.

The rearrangement links TRBV5-1 to TRBJ2-1, with 9 positions matching TRBD1. Germline V gene data show CDR1 as SGHRS and CDR2 as YFSETQ. This CDR3 region has 17 residues. Trimming took 4 bases from V and 7 from J; bases not matched to a gene: 15. CDR3 in DNA: TGCGCCAGCAGCCCGTCCTCGGGACAGGGCTCGTGGAATGAGCAGTTCTTC. The encoded protein is CASSPSSGQGSWNEQFF.

V gene TRBV14 combines with J gene TRBJ1-2, with D hard to call. The germline V gene has CDR1 SGHDN and CDR2 FVKESK. CDR3 length equals 16 residues. V lost 1 base and J 4 bases, leaving 16 bases between the germline ends. Here the CDR3 reads CASSQVGVRPLYGYTF. CDR3 bases: TGTGCCAGCAGCCAAGTCGGGGTCAGGCCCCTCTATGGCTACACCTTC.

The chain recombines TRBV27 with TRBJ2-1; 12 nucleotides align to TRBD2. CDR1 MNHEY and CDR2 SMNVEV come from the germline V gene (reference sequence). Unmatched junction bases numbered 9, after V lost 5 bases and J lost 4 bases. This CDR3 is 17 amino acids long. The CDR3 DNA sequence: TGTGCCAGCAGTCTCCGGACTAGCGGGGTCCCTTACAATGAGCAGTTCTTC. This translates into CASSLRTSGVPYNEQFF.

V is TRBV2 and J is TRBJ1-2, with 7 bases fitting TRBD1. Germline assignment: CDR1 SNHLY and CDR2 FYNNEI. V shed 6 bases and J 4 bases; nucleotides not matched to a gene: 8. The CDR3 sequence is 14 residues long. In DNA form, the CDR3 reads TGTGCCAGCAGCGGGGACAGCCAGGGCTATGGCTACACCTTC. This translates into CASSGDSQGYGYTF.

The chain is built from TRBV7-9 and TRBJ1-1; TRBD1 matches 7 bases. The CDR3 sequence is 14 residues long. The V and J ends lost 8 bases and 4 bases, in that order; junction bases with no gene match: 10. From germline, CDR1 is SEHNR and CDR2 FQNEAQ (reference sequence). The CDR3 loop reads CASGAGGMSTEAFF. CDR3 coding DNA: TGTGCCAGCGGGGCAGGGGGAATGAGCACTGAAGCTTTCTTT.

The chain is built from TRBV5-6 and TRBJ1-1; perhaps TRBD1 as D (5 bases). The CDR3 consists of 15 residues. V lost 0 bases to trimming and J lost 1 base, with 10 bases between them. Germline values: CDR1 SGHDT, CDR2 YYEEEE. The CDR3 DNA is TGTGCCAGCAGCTTGGAAGGGGCTGCGAACACTGAAGCTTTCTTT. Its protein product is CASSLEGAANTEAFF. Full variable domain (outside the CDR3, taken from reference TRBV5-6 and TRBJ1-1): DAGVTQSPTHLIKTRGQQVTLRCSPKSGHDTVSWYQQALGQGPQFIFQYYEEEERQRGNFPDRFSGHQFPNYSSELNVNALLLGDSALYLCASSLEGAANTEAFFGQGTRLTVV.

This chain connects TRBV19 to TRBJ2-2, with TRBD2 matching over 7 bases. CDR1 and CDR2 (germline): LNHDA, SQIVND (reference sequence). This CDR3 region has 17 residues. Germline trimming cut 10 bases from V and 3 bases from J; bases unmatched to any gene: 17. Written as DNA, the CDR3 is TGTGCCACCAAGTCGCCCCTGGGGGGGGTTGACACCGGGGAGCTGTTTTTT. Amino acid sequence: CATKSPLGGVDTGELFF.

The chain couples TRBV6-5 to TRBJ1-2; weak D call: TRBD1 (5 bases). Germline V lookup: CDR1 MNHEY, CDR2 SVGAGI. CDR3 length equals 14 residues. The germline V and J ends were trimmed by 2 bases and 2 bases, with 9 bases remaining between them. The CDR3 DNA is TGTGCCAGCAGTTACCAGGACACAAACTATGGCTACACCTTC. Translated, it gives CASSYQDTNYGYTF.

V usage is TRBV7-3 and J usage is TRBJ1-1; weak D call: TRBD1 (5 bases). The germline V gene encodes CDR1 SGHTA and CDR2 FQGTGA. CDR3 length: 16 amino acids. The ends were cut back, 0 bases at V and 7 bases at J, with 18 bases in the middle. CDR3 sequence reads: CASSLTGRDEEGEAFF. The DNA of the CDR3 is TGTGCCAGCAGCTTAACTGGCAGGGACGAGGAGGGTGAAGCTTTCTTT.

V and J are TRBV29-1 and TRBJ1-3; possibly TRBD1 for D (6 bases). CDR1 and CDR2 (germline): SQVTM, ANQGSEA. V dropped 4 bases and J dropped 3 bases, with 13 bases sitting between them. CDR3 length: 14 amino acids. CDR3 in DNA: TGCAGCGTTGGAGGAGGACAGTTTGGAAACACCATATATTTT. This encodes CSVGGGQFGNTIYF. The whole variable domain, filled in from reference TRBV29-1 and TRBJ1-3, reads SAVISQKPSRDICQRGTSLTIQCQVDSQVTMMFWYRQQPGQSLTLIATANQGSEATYESGFVIDKFPISRPNLTFSTLTVSNMSPEDSSIYLCSVGGGQFGNTIYFGEGSWLTVV.

Concerning this clone: An end of the junction does not agree with germline; a read error may underlie this. This chain connects TRBV3-1 (or the pseudogene TRBV3-2) to TRBJ2-5; 9 bases align to TRBD2. Germline V lookup: CDR1 LGHDT, CDR2 YNNKEL (reference sequence). The CDR3 spans 16 residues. The CDR3 is CASSQDHPSGDSSSNF. The CDR3 DNA reads as TGTGCCAGCAGCCAAGATCATCCTAGCGGGGACAGCTCGTCGAACTTC.

The chain joins TRBV5-4 to TRBJ2-7, with 7 bases that match TRBD1. The CDR3 runs 15 residues. Germline CDR1 reads SGHNT; CDR2 reads YYREEE (reference sequence). Unmatched junction bases numbered 9, after V lost 3 bases and J lost 3 bases. The CDR3 DNA reads TGTGCCAGCAGCTCGGGACAGCTAAGGGGCTACGAGCAGTACTTC. Its translation is CASSSGQLRGYEQYF.

The chain uses TRBV29-1 and TRBJ2-3, with a possible D match to TRBD1 (8 bases). V was clipped by 8 bases and J by 3 bases, with 18 bases between them. Germline CDR1 and CDR2: SQVTM and ANQGSEA. The CDR3 is made up of 14 amino acids. The CDR3 DNA is TGCAGCTACGGAACAGGGGGAGGGACAGATACGCAGTATTTT. This gives the protein CSYGTGGGTDTQYF.

The V and J genes are TRBV13 and TRBJ2-5, with TRBD2 identical over 12 bases. Losses at the gene ends were 2 bases for V and 2 bases for J; bases not matched to a gene: 6. CDR1 PRHDT and CDR2 FYEKMQ come from the germline V gene (reference sequence). This CDR3 has 17 residues. This CDR3 reads CASSLRLAGALQETQYF. As DNA, the CDR3 is TGTGCCAGCAGCTTACGACTAGCGGGGGCTCTACAAGAGACCCAGTACTTC.